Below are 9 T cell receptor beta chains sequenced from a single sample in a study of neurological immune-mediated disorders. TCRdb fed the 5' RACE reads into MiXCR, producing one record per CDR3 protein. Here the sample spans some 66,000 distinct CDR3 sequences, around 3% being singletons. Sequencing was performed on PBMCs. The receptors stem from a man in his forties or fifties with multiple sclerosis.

The DNA for the CDR3 is TGTGCCAGCAGCTCCGGACAGGCCTCAGGTTTCAGCACAGATACGCAGTATTTT. It encodes CASSSGQASGFSTDTQYF. The rearrangement joins TRBV7-9 to TRBJ2-3; 7 bases align to TRBD1. CDR1 and CDR2 (germline): SEHNR, FQNEAQ (reference sequence). After removal of 4 bases from V and 0 bases from J, the junction contained 13 bases not matched to a gene. The CDR3 consists of 18 residues. Full variable domain (remainder filled in from reference TRBV7-9 and TRBJ2-3): DTGVSQNPRHKITKRGQNVTFRCDPISEHNRLYWYRQTLGQGPEFLTYFQNEAQLEKSRLLSDRFSAERPKGSFSTLEIQRTEQGDSAMYLCASSSGQASGFSTDTQYFGPGTRLTVL.

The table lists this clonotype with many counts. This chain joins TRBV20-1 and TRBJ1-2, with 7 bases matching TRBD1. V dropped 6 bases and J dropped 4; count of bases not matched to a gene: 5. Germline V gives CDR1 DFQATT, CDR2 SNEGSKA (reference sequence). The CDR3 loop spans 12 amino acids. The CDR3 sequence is CSAQTGTYGYTF. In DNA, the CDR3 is TGCAGTGCCCAGACAGGGACCTATGGCTACACCTTC.

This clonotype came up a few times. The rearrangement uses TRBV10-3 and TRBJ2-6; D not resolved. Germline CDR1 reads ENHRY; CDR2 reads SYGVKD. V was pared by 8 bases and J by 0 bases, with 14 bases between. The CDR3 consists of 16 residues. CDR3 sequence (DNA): TGTGCCATCCCGGGTCCTCCTAGCTCTGGGGCCAACGTCCTGACTTTC. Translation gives CAIPGPPSSGANVLTF.

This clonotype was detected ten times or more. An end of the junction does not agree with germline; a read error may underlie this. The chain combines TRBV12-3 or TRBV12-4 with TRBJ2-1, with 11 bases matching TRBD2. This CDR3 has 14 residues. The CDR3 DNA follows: TGTGCCAGCAATTTAGCGGGAGGGGCCAATGAGCAGTTCTTC. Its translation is CASNLAGGANEQFF.

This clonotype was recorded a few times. The CDR3 sequence is CASSYIQGGTEAFF. In nucleotides, the CDR3 is TGTGCCAGCAGTTACATACAGGGGGGGACTGAAGCTTTCTTT. The gene calls are TRBV6-6 and TRBJ1-1, with 8 bases identical to TRBD1. The germline gives CDR1 MNHNY, CDR2 SVGAGI (reference sequence). The CDR3 covers 14 residues. The trim removed 2 bases at V and 5 bases at J, leaving 4 bases unmatched.

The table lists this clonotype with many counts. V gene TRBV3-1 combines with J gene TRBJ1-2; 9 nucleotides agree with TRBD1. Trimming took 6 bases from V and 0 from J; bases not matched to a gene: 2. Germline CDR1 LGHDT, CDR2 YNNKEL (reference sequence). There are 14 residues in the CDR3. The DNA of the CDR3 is TGTGCCAGCAGTCGACAGGGGGCTAACTATGGCTACACCTTC. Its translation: CASSRQGANYGYTF.

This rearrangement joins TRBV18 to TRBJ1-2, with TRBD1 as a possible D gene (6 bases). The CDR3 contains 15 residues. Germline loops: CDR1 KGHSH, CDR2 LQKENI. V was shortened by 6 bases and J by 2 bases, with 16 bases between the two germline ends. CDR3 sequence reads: CASSGQIRPNYGYTF. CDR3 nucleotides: TGTGCCAGCTCCGGACAGATTCGACCGAACTATGGCTACACCTTC.

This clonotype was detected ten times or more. The CDR3 nucleotides read TGTGCCAGCAGTTACTATACGGGACAGGGGAGCACCGGGGAGCTGTTTTTT. It specifies CASSYYTGQGSTGELFF. The V call is TRBV6-6, the J call TRBJ2-2, with 10 bases aligning to TRBD1. The CDR3 length is 17 residues. Germline V gene data show CDR1 as MNHNY and CDR2 as SVGAGI (reference sequence). V dropped 1 base and J dropped 4; count of bases not matched to a gene: 6.

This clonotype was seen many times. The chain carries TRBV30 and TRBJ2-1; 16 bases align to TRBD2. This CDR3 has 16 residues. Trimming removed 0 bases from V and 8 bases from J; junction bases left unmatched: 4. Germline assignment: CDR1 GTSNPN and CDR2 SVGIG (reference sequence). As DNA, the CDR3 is TGTGCCTGGAGTGTTCCGGGACTAGCGGGGGGGGATGAGCAGTTCTTC. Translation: CAWSVPGLAGGDEQFF. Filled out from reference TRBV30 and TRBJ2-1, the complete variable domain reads SQTIHQWPATLVQPVGSPLSLECTVEGTSNPNLYWYRQAAGRGLQLLFYSVGIGQISSEVPQNLSASRPQDRQFILSSKKLLLSDSGFYLCAWSVPGLAGGDEQFFGPGTRLTVL.